These T cell receptor beta chains were read from a single sample in a study of blood T cell repertoires in COVID-19. Generated by immunoSEQ multiplex PCR, the TCRdb table keeps only in-frame clones and is missing some. The data contain approximately 90,000 clones, 85% of them seen just once; the ten biggest clones take up more than 3%. Sequencing was done on a sample of peripheral blood. These receptors came from a man aged 55 to 69 with acute or convalescent COVID-19. The CDR3 runs from the conserved cysteine through the conserved F or W. Fields, in order: CDR3 protein, CDR3 DNA, clone size, J gene, V gene, D gene. D genes are given only for firm matches. Clone size is not always given. Where it is, it says once, few, many or a class for expanded clones.

CDR3 protein: CASARGRRSSYEQYF; CDR3 DNA: TGTGCCAGTGCCAGGGGGCGCAGGAGCTCCTACGAGCAGTACTTC; clone size: -; J gene: TRBJ2-7; V gene: TRBV19; D gene: TRBD1
CDR3 protein: CASSARPLAGAYEQYF; CDR3 DNA: TGTGCCAGCAGTGCCCGCCCATTAGCGGGGGCCTACGAGCAGTACTTC; clone size: -; J gene: TRBJ2-7; V gene: TRBV6-1; D gene: TRBD2
CDR3 protein: CASSGTGGERNYGYTF; CDR3 DNA: TGTGCCAGCAGCGGGACAGGGGGCGAAAGGAACTATGGCTACACCTTC; clone size: few; J gene: TRBJ1-2; V gene: TRBV3-1/TRBV3-2; D gene: TRBD1
CDR3 protein: CASSFRTGNTGELFF; CDR3 DNA: TGCGCCAGCAGCTTTAGGACAGGGAACACCGGGGAGCTGTTTTTT; clone size: -; J gene: TRBJ2-2; V gene: TRBV5-1; D gene: TRBD1
CDR3 protein: CASSQGKIAEETQYF; CDR3 DNA: TGTGCCAGCAGCCAGGGGAAAATAGCGGAAGAGACCCAGTACTTC; clone size: -; J gene: TRBJ2-5; V gene: TRBV14; D gene: -
CDR3 protein: CASSSNSGSTYNEQFF; CDR3 DNA: TGTGCCAGCAGCTCAAATTCGGGGAGTACCTACAATGAGCAGTTCTTC; clone size: -; J gene: TRBJ2-1; V gene: TRBV3-1/TRBV3-2; D gene: -
CDR3 protein: CAISSGQGAIFTEAFF; CDR3 DNA: TGTGCCATCAGTTCGGGACAGGGGGCGATTTTCACTGAAGCTTTCTTT; clone size: -; J gene: TRBJ1-1; V gene: TRBV10-3; D gene: TRBD1
CDR3 protein: CASSQGGPSSGNTIYF; CDR3 DNA: TGTGCCAGCAGCCAGGGAGGGCCGAGCTCTGGAAACACCATATATTTT; clone size: -; J gene: TRBJ1-3; V gene: TRBV5-4; D gene: -
CDR3 protein: CASRGTSGLSYNEQFF; CDR3 DNA: TGTGCCAGCAGGGGGACTAGCGGGTTGTCCTACAATGAGCAGTTCTTC; clone size: once; J gene: TRBJ2-1; V gene: TRBV5-6; D gene: TRBD2
CDR3 protein: CASRSPPFQGSGANVLTF; CDR3 DNA: TGTGCCAGCAGGTCCCCTCCTTTCCAGGGATCTGGGGCCAACGTCCTGACTTTC; clone size: -; J gene: TRBJ2-6; V gene: TRBV2; D gene: -
CDR3 protein: CASSQDRNTGELFF; CDR3 DNA: TGTGCCAGCAGCCAAGACAGGAACACCGGGGAGCTGTTTTTT; clone size: -; J gene: TRBJ2-2; V gene: TRBV7-3; D gene: -
CDR3 protein: CATSRQRTSTDTQYF; CDR3 DNA: TGTGCCACCAGCAGACAAAGGACTAGCACAGATACGCAGTATTTT; clone size: -; J gene: TRBJ2-3; V gene: TRBV15; D gene: -
CDR3 protein: CSASATDRNQETQYF; CDR3 DNA: TGCAGTGCTAGTGCCACCGACAGGAACCAAGAGACCCAGTACTTC; clone size: -; J gene: TRBJ2-5; V gene: TRBV20-1; D gene: -
CDR3 protein: CASSLGSRGGNTQYF; CDR3 DNA: TGTGCCAGCAGCTTAGGTTCGCGGGGGGGAAATACGCAGTATTTT; clone size: few; J gene: TRBJ2-3; V gene: TRBV7-8; D gene: TRBD2
CDR3 protein: CASSERGQGLIMNTEAFF; CDR3 DNA: TGTGCCAGCAGTGAACGTGGACAGGGCCTAATAATGAACACTGAAGCTTTCTTT; clone size: -; J gene: TRBJ1-1; V gene: TRBV25-1; D gene: TRBD1
CDR3 protein: CASSPLTVANTGELFF; CDR3 DNA: TGTGCCAGCTCACCCTTGACTGTCGCGAACACCGGGGAGCTGTTTTTT; clone size: -; J gene: TRBJ2-2; V gene: TRBV18; D gene: -
CDR3 protein: CASSRGIDQPQHF; CDR3 DNA: TGTGCCAGCAGTCGAGGGATCGATCAGCCCCAGCATTTT; clone size: -; J gene: TRBJ1-5; V gene: TRBV6-5; D gene: -
CDR3 protein: CASSLREREGHQFF; CDR3 DNA: TGTGCCAGCAGCTTGCGAGAGCGGGAGGGCCACCAGTTCTTC; clone size: once; J gene: TRBJ2-1; V gene: TRBV7-8; D gene: TRBD2
CDR3 protein: CASSEARGAGRGYTF; CDR3 DNA: TGTGCCAGCAGTGAAGCGCGCGGGGCAGGGCGGGGCTACACCTTC; clone size: -; J gene: TRBJ1-2; V gene: TRBV6-1; D gene: -
CDR3 protein: CASSPSYRGGNQPQHF; CDR3 DNA: TGTGCCAGCAGCCCGAGCTACAGGGGCGGAAATCAGCCCCAGCATTTT; clone size: -; J gene: TRBJ1-5; V gene: TRBV6-2/TRBV6-3; D gene: TRBD1
CDR3 protein: CASSLASGTEEKLFF; CDR3 DNA: TGCGCCAGCAGCTTGGCCTCCGGGACAGAGGAAAAACTGTTTTTT; clone size: -; J gene: TRBJ1-4; V gene: TRBV5-1; D gene: TRBD1
CDR3 protein: CASSWDRVYGTQYF; CDR3 DNA: TGTGCCAGCAGTTGGGACAGGGTGTATGGGACCCAGTACTTC; clone size: once; J gene: TRBJ2-5; V gene: TRBV27; D gene: TRBD1
CDR3 protein: CASRRDTQETQYF; CDR3 DNA: TGTGCCAGCAGACGGGACACCCAAGAGACCCAGTACTTC; clone size: -; J gene: TRBJ2-5; V gene: TRBV2; D gene: -
CDR3 protein: CATSDPTDRGNTEAFF; CDR3 DNA: TGTGCCACCAGTGACCCCACGGACCGGGGGAACACTGAAGCTTTCTTT; clone size: -; J gene: TRBJ1-1; V gene: TRBV24-1; D gene: -
CDR3 protein: CASSNRGRGTNQPQHF; CDR3 DNA: TGTGCCAGCAGCAACCGGGGCAGGGGCACCAATCAGCCCCAGCATTTT; clone size: -; J gene: TRBJ1-5; V gene: TRBV6-6; D gene: -
CDR3 protein: CASSYSDRGGTEAFF; CDR3 DNA: TGTGCCAGCAGTTACTCTGACAGGGGAGGCACTGAAGCTTTCTTT; clone size: many; J gene: TRBJ1-1; V gene: TRBV6-2/TRBV6-3; D gene: TRBD1
CDR3 protein: CASSFFGSGNTIYF; CDR3 DNA: TGTGCCAGCAGCTTTTTCGGCTCTGGAAACACCATATATTTT; clone size: few; J gene: TRBJ1-3; V gene: TRBV13; D gene: -
CDR3 protein: CSASGLERYNEQFF; CDR3 DNA: TGCAGTGCTAGTGGGCTAGAGCGCTACAATGAGCAGTTCTTC; clone size: -; J gene: TRBJ2-1; V gene: TRBV20-1; D gene: -
CDR3 protein: CAIESQGREQYF; CDR3 DNA: TGTGCCATCGAATCACAGGGGCGCGAGCAGTACTTC; clone size: -; J gene: TRBJ2-7; V gene: TRBV10-3; D gene: TRBD1